The entry below gives a single T cell receptor (beta chain) sequence along with its context. Germline CDR1 LNHNV, CDR2 YYDKDF (reference sequence). The length of the CDR3 is 16 residues. Trimming cost V 0 bases and J 4 bases, with 13 bases left between them. Methods used by the authors: Reference gene primer amplification yielded estimated nucleated cell counts. Method: immunoSEQ multiplex PCR; TCRdb's copy keeps in-frame clones and lacks some. V and J calls plus clone size are reproduced from that table; the DNA served to infer D and trimming. The sample has a few hundred thousand clones, around 87% seen once; the top ten hold 7.8%. The data were obtained in a study of blood T cell repertoires in COVID-19. Background on the study: Acute and convalescent COVID-19 specimens originated in the United States, Italy and Spain. T cells, B-cell-depleted T cells, or PBMCs provided the cDNA or gDNA that served as material.

This TCR derives from a woman aged 50 to 60 who had recovered from COVID-19. The sample taken for sequencing was peripheral blood. The chain carries TRBV15 and TRBJ1-3; perhaps TRBD1 as D (5 bases). CDR3 region: CATSREAGLAGNTIYF. DNA for the CDR3: TGTGCCACCAGCAGAGAAGCAGGGTTAGCAGGAAACACCATATATTTT. The full variable domain, its missing parts supplied by reference TRBV15 and TRBJ1-3, is DAMVIQNPRYQVTQFGKPVTLSCSQTLNHNVMYWYQQKSSQAPKLLFHYYDKDFNNEADTPDNFQSRRPNTSFCFLDIRSPGLGDTAMYLCATSREAGLAGNTIYFGEGSWLTVV.